This T cell receptor (beta chain) is drawn from a study of T cells after yellow fever vaccination. Whole-study findings and limits: Weaker in magnitude, the secondary response showed a faster peak on day 5 versus 15.

TCRdb re-derived calls from the 5' RACE reads in MiXCR, one entry per CDR3 protein. The table has about 630,000 distinct CDR3 sequences, 12% seen once. There are 18 residues in the CDR3. Germline V gene data show CDR1 as ENHRY and CDR2 as SYGVKD. The V segment lost 3 bases and the J segment 1 base; nucleotides outside the gene matches: 7. A word on this clonotype: Its target is unknown.

The receptor's source is a man aged 30 to 45 who received the YFV17D yellow fever vaccine. This sample comprised PBMCs, obtained on the day of the yellow fever booster vaccination. The rearrangement uses TRBV10-3 and TRBJ2-6; 9 bases are a match to TRBD1. The DNA for the CDR3 is TGTGCCATCAGTGATCTGGGACAGGGTGTGTCTGGGGCCAACGTCCTGACTTTC. This codes for CAISDLGQGVSGANVLTF.